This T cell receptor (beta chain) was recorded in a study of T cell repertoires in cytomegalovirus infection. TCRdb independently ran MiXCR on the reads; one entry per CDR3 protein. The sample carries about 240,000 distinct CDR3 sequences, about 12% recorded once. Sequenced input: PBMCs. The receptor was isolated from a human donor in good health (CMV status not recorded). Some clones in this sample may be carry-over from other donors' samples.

The CDR3 sequence: CASSTTGLNTEAFF. The CDR3 nucleotides are TGTGCCAGTAGTACCACAGGGTTGAACACTGAAGCTTTCTTT. The rearrangement links TRBV19 to TRBJ1-1; D may be TRBD1 (6 bases). V was trimmed by 4 bases and J by 0 bases, leaving 9 bases between them. The CDR3 sequence is 14 residues long. Germline CDR1 and CDR2: LNHDA and SQIVND (reference sequence).